These T cell receptor beta chains were read from a single sample in a study of blood T cell repertoires in COVID-19. Here immunoSEQ multiplex PCR was the method, and the copy in TCRdb shows in-frame clones only, minus some. This table has 330,000 or so clones, over 80% appearing once. Material: peripheral blood. Receptors were obtained from a man younger than 45 with COVID-19, enrolled during active disease. Each CDR3 is given with its conserved first and last residue. Each record gives: CDR3 DNA, CDR3 protein, D gene, clone size, V gene, J gene. The D gene is left open where the match is weak. Rows give clone size only sometimes, using once, few, many, or a class for an expanded clone.

CDR3 DNA: TGCGCCAGCAGCCCGACAGGGGAGTCTGGCTACACCTTC
CDR3 protein: CASSPTGESGYTF
D gene: TRBD1
clone size: .
V gene: TRBV4-1
J gene: TRBJ1-2

CDR3 DNA: TGTGCCAGCGCCTTCCAAGGGGGGGGCCTTACCGAGCAGTACTTC
CDR3 protein: CASAFQGGGLTEQYF
D gene: .
clone size: .
V gene: TRBV6-5
J gene: TRBJ2-7

CDR3 DNA: TGCGCCAGCAGCTTGGATGGACAATTAGTGGAGTACTTC
CDR3 protein: CASSLDGQLVEYF
D gene: .
clone size: once
V gene: TRBV5-1
J gene: TRBJ2-7

CDR3 DNA: TGCAGCGTTACTCCTGGACACGCTGGCTACACCTTC
CDR3 protein: CSVTPGHAGYTF
D gene: .
clone size: .
V gene: TRBV29-1
J gene: TRBJ1-2

CDR3 DNA: TGCAGTGCCTGGACATTGGGTGGCTACACCTTC
CDR3 protein: CSAWTLGGYTF
D gene: .
clone size: .
V gene: TRBV20-1
J gene: TRBJ1-2

CDR3 DNA: TGTGCCAGCAGCACAGGGGAAGACTATGGCTACACCTTC
CDR3 protein: CASSTGEDYGYTF
D gene: TRBD1
clone size: .
V gene: TRBV2
J gene: TRBJ1-2

CDR3 DNA: TGCAGTGCTAGTGTACTAGCGGGAAGGAGCTCCTACAATGAGCAGTTCTTC
CDR3 protein: CSASVLAGRSSYNEQFF
D gene: TRBD2
clone size: .
V gene: TRBV20-1
J gene: TRBJ2-1

CDR3 DNA: TGTGCCAGCACCACCGGACTAGCGGTCTACGAGCAGTACTTC
CDR3 protein: CASTTGLAVYEQYF
D gene: TRBD2
clone size: .
V gene: TRBV7-9
J gene: TRBJ2-7

CDR3 DNA: TGTGCCATCAGTGTAACACAGGGGAACACCGGGGAGCTGTTTTTT
CDR3 protein: CAISVTQGNTGELFF
D gene: .
clone size: .
V gene: TRBV10-3
J gene: TRBJ2-2

CDR3 DNA: TGTGCCAGCAGTTTTTCGACGGGAGGTAGCAATCAGCCCCAGCATTTT
CDR3 protein: CASSFSTGGSNQPQHF
D gene: .
clone size: few
V gene: TRBV27
J gene: TRBJ1-5

CDR3 DNA: TGTGCCAGCAGCCAAGGAAGGGGGGGGCCAGTAGATACGCAGTATTTT
CDR3 protein: CASSQGRGGPVDTQYF
D gene: .
clone size: .
V gene: TRBV4-2
J gene: TRBJ2-3

CDR3 DNA: TGTGCCATCAGTGAGTCCATGGGGTATTCCGGGAGCCGCACCGGGGAGCTGTTTTTT
CDR3 protein: CAISESMGYSGSRTGELFF
D gene: .
clone size: .
V gene: TRBV10-3
J gene: TRBJ2-2

CDR3 DNA: TGTGCCAGCAGCCAAGTACAGACTGGAAACACCATATATTTT
CDR3 protein: CASSQVQTGNTIYF
D gene: .
clone size: once
V gene: TRBV4-2
J gene: TRBJ1-3

CDR3 DNA: TGTGCCAGCAGCCCGGGGACAGGGAGCTCCTACAATGAGCAGTTCTTC
CDR3 protein: CASSPGTGSSYNEQFF
D gene: TRBD1
clone size: .
V gene: TRBV5-4
J gene: TRBJ2-1

CDR3 DNA: TGTGCCAGCGTCACAGGGGACGGCGGCTACACCTTC
CDR3 protein: CASVTGDGGYTF
D gene: TRBD1
clone size: .
V gene: TRBV19
J gene: TRBJ1-2